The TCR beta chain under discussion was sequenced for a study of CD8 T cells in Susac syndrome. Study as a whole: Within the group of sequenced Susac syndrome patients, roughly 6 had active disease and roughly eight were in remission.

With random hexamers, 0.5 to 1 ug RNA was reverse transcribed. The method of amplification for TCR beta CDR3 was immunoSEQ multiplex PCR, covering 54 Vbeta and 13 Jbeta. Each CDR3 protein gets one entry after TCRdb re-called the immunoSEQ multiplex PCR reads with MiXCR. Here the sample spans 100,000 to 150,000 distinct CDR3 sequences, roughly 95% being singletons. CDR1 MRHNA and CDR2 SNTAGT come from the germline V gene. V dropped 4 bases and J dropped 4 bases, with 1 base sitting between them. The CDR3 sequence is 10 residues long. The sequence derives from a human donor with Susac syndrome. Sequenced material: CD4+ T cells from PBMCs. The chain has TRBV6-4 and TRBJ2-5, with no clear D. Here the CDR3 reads CASSVETQYF. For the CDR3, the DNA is TGTGCCAGCAGTGTAGAGACCCAGTACTTC.